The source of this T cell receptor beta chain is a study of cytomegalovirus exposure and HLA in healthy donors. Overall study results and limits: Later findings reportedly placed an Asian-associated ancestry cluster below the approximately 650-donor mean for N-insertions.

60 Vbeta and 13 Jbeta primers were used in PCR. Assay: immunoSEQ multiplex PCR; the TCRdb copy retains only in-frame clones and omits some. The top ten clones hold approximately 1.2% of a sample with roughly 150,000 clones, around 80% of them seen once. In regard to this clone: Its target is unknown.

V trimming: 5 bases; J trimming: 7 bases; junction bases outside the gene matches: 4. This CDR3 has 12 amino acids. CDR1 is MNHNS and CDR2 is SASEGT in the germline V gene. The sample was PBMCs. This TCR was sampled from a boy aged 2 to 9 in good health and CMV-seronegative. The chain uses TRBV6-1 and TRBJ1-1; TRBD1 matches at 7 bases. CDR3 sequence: CASSRDSFEAFF. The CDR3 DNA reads TGTGCCAGCAGTCGGGACAGTTTTGAAGCTTTCTTT.